Included here is one T cell receptor (beta chain) sequence, with context. Using immunoSEQ multiplex PCR, the repertoire was profiled, and TCRdb retains in-frame clones only, with some absent. This table has about 150,000 clones, about 85% appearing once. These data are taken from a study of radiation and T cells in renal cell carcinoma. The CDR3 has 14 residues. The germline V and J ends were trimmed by 4 bases and 2 bases, with 11 bases remaining between them. CDR1 is KGHSH, CDR2 LQKENI, per germline. As for time point: baseline pretreatment blood. Stated treatment: 15 Gy SBRT to primary tumor, nephrectomy 4 weeks later. Serial blood draws occurred at baseline and 2 and 4 weeks post-SBRT. Clear cell pathology was present in this patient's renal cell carcinoma.

Here the sequenced sample was blood, taken from a patient whose treatment included radiotherapy and nephrectomy. The chain links TRBV18 to TRBJ2-5, with D perhaps TRBD1 (6 bases). The source of this sequence is a woman between 70 and 85 years old with renal cell carcinoma. CDR3: CASSRGGQQETQYF. The CDR3 DNA reads TGTGCCAGCTCACGGGGCGGACAGCAAGAGACCCAGTACTTC.